A single TCR beta chain is shown here with its context. Germline loops: CDR1 SEHNR, CDR2 FQNEAQ (reference sequence). The CDR3 consists of 14 residues. V was clipped by 5 bases and J by 0 bases, with 11 bases between them. This record comes from a study of blood T cell dynamics during melanoma immunotherapy. DNA loading was fixed at about 380 ng for all bulk PBMC samples. The assay was immunoSEQ multiplex PCR, and TCRdb's table has in-frame clones only and misses some. The table shows under 9,500 clones, with more than 75% occurring only once. The time point was: week 3, after first cycle of checkpoint inhibitor. Response was assessed by RECIST 1.1 at 12 weeks, except a couple of rapid progressors.

J is TRBJ2-7 and V is TRBV7-9; the D gene is possibly TRBD1 (6 bases). The source is a human donor with melanoma. The input for sequencing was blood, taken from a patient treated with checkpoint blockade. Written as DNA, the CDR3 is TGTGCCAGCAGCAAAGACAGGAGCTCCTACGAGCAGTACTTC. This gives the protein CASSKDRSSYEQYF.